Each of the 32 T cell receptor beta chains below was sequenced from the same sample in a study of cytomegalovirus exposure and HLA in healthy donors. Both 60 Vbeta primers and 13 Jbeta primers went into the PCR. This table comes from immunoSEQ multiplex PCR, and its TCRdb copy is limited to in-frame clones, with some not included. The table has about 190,000 clones, just under 75% seen once. Input material: PBMCs. The source is a woman aged 30 to 39 in good health and CMV-seropositive.

The chain links TRBV5-6 to TRBJ1-2, with D uncertain. Trimming removed 2 bases at V and 4 bases at J, with 15 bases between. The CDR3 extends over 15 amino acids. CDR1 and CDR2 from the germline V gene are SGHDT and YYEEEE. DNA for the CDR3: TGTGCCAGCAGCTTCGGTCACAGACCCCTCTATGGCTACACCTTC. Its protein product is CASSFGHRPLYGYTF.

V usage is TRBV11-2 and J usage is TRBJ1-2, with unresolved D. The germline V gene encodes CDR1 SGHAT and CDR2 FQNNGV. Deletions cut 7 bases from V and 4 bases from J, with 16 bases between. There are 14 residues in the CDR3. CDR3 DNA sequence: TGTGCCAGCACCACTTTGTGGGCAAGCTATGGCTACACCTTC. It translates to CASTTLWASYGYTF. Complete variable domain (other parts from reference TRBV11-2 and TRBJ1-2): EAGVAQSPRYKIIEKRQSVAFWCNPISGHATLYWYQQILGQGPKLLIQFQNNGVVDDSQLPKDRFSAERLKGVDSTLKIQPAKLEDSAVYLCASTTLWASYGYTFGSGTRLTVV.

The chain carries TRBV10-2 and TRBJ1-2, with D hard to call. The CDR3 contains 12 residues. In germline, CDR1 is WSHSY, CDR2 SAAADI. Trimming took off 8 bases at V and 6 bases at J, with 13 bases between the two ends. Here the CDR3 reads CASLREGDGYTF. For the CDR3, the DNA is TGCGCCAGCTTGCGGGAGGGTGATGGCTACACCTTC.

This chain connects TRBV6-6 to TRBJ1-2; TRBD1 agrees at 7 bases. Germline-derived CDR1 and CDR2 are MNHNY and SVGAGI (reference sequence). This CDR3 region has 14 residues. V lost 6 bases and J lost 2; bases outside the gene matches: 6. The DNA for the CDR3 is TGTGCCAGCAGAGGTGGGACAGACAACTATGGCTACACCTTC. Protein product: CASRGGTDNYGYTF.

This clone was picked up one time. This chain links TRBV27 with TRBJ1-1; 9 positions match TRBD1. The CDR3 runs 15 residues. Per germline, CDR1 MNHEY and CDR2 SMNVEV (reference sequence). The V and J ends lost 6 bases and 1 base, in that order; junction bases with no gene match: 6. CDR3 protein: CASRGTGQKNTEAFF. CDR3 nucleotides: TGTGCCAGCAGAGGGACAGGGCAAAAGAACACTGAAGCTTTCTTT.

On this clone itself: One end of the junction fails to match germline, which may point to a read error. This rearrangement joins TRBV27 to TRBJ1-5; the D gene is possibly TRBD1 (5 bases). Per the germline V gene, CDR1 is MNHEY and CDR2 is SMNVEV (reference sequence). CDR3 size: 14 residues. CDR3 nucleotides: TGTGCCAGCAGGCTATTGGGGGGGAATCTGCCCCAGCATTTT. Its protein product is CASRLLGGNLPQHF.

This clone was seen a few times. The chain links TRBV2 to TRBJ1-2; TRBD1 agrees at 8 bases. V was clipped by 6 bases and J by 8 bases; unmatched bases: 8. Germline CDR1 SNHLY, CDR2 FYNNEI. This CDR3 region has 13 residues. CDR3 nucleotide sequence: TGTGCCAGCAGGGAGGACAGGGCTGACGGCTACACCTTC. This codes for CASREDRADGYTF.

This clone has only a few counts. The chain links TRBV4-1 to TRBJ1-3; unclear D gene. The CDR3 runs to 16 residues. Germline-derived CDR1 and CDR2 are MGHRA and YSYEKL. Trimming removed 3 bases at V and 0 bases at J, with 12 bases between. CDR3 sequence (DNA): TGCGCCAGCAGCCATCGGGCAGGAGGCTCTGGAAACACCATATATTTT. Its translation: CASSHRAGGSGNTIYF.

The V gene is TRBV5-8, the J gene TRBJ1-5, with 9 bases identical to TRBD1. CDR1 and CDR2 (germline): SGHTS, YDEGEE. Trimming took 3 bases from V and 0 from J; bases not matched to a gene: 4. The CDR3 totals 16 residues. CDR3 in amino acids: CASSSGTGSSNQPQHF. Here the CDR3 DNA reads TGTGCCAGCAGCTCCGGGACAGGGAGTAGCAATCAGCCCCAGCATTTT.

The J gene is TRBJ1-1, the V gene TRBV6-4; the D is unclear. V was shortened by 2 bases and J by 1 base, with 8 bases between the two germline ends. CDR1 MRHNA and CDR2 SNTAGT come from the germline V gene. The CDR3 length is 14 residues. CDR3 protein: CASSDGLRNTEAFF. The DNA of the CDR3 is TGTGCCAGCAGTGACGGCCTCCGGAACACTGAAGCTTTCTTT.

The J gene is TRBJ1-5, the V gene TRBV10-3, with a weak D call TRBD1 (6 bases). The V end was cut by 10 bases, the J end by 5 bases, with 15 bases between. The CDR3 contains 13 residues. Germline CDR1 reads ENHRY; CDR2 reads SYGVKD. The CDR3 bases are TGTGCCACCAAGGGGGGGGGCGATCAGCCCCAGCATTTT. Translation gives CATKGGGDQPQHF.

The gene calls are TRBV5-3 and TRBJ2-1, with 12 positions matching TRBD1. TRBV5-3 is an ORF, and what it does is uncertain. The V and J ends lost 6 bases and 7 bases, in that order; junction bases with no gene match: 5. The CDR3 has 14 amino acids. The CDR3 DNA reads as TGTGCCAGAAATCCGGGACAGGGGGCGAATGAGCAGTTCTTC. Translating it yields CARNPGQGANEQFF.

The sample holds one count of this clone. This chain joins TRBV5-5 and TRBJ1-1; the match to TRBD1 covers 10 bases. This CDR3 is built from 16 residues. V lost 0 bases, J lost 8 bases, and 10 bases stayed unmatched. The germline V gene encodes CDR1 SGHKS and CDR2 YYEKEE (reference sequence). The CDR3 DNA is TGTGCCAGCAGCTTGGTTGTTCTGGACAGGGGGTCCGAAGCTTTCTTT. Translation: CASSLVVLDRGSEAFF.

There are a few counts of this clone. The rearrangement joins TRBV18 to TRBJ2-1; D unresolved. V lost 0 bases and J 1 base, leaving 7 bases between the germline ends. CDR1 and CDR2 (germline): KGHSH, LQKENI. The CDR3 has 15 amino acids. As DNA, the CDR3 is TGTGCCAGCTCACCACCGACGGGTTCCTACAATGAGCAGTTCTTC. It is translated as CASSPPTGSYNEQFF.

The chain has TRBV28 and TRBJ2-3; 7 nucleotides match TRBD1. V trimming: 3 bases; J trimming: 4 bases; junction bases outside the gene matches: 7. In germline, CDR1 is MDHEN, CDR2 SYDVKM. The CDR3 contains 15 residues. CDR3 nucleotides: TGTGCCAGCAGTTTCTTACAGGGGAGCGCAGATACGCAGTATTTT. It codes for CASSFLQGSADTQYF.

The gene calls are TRBV28 and TRBJ2-3, with TRBD2 matching 8 bases. The germline V gene encodes CDR1 MDHEN and CDR2 SYDVKM. CDR3 length equals 15 residues. V shed 3 bases, J shed 5 bases, and the junction held 7 bases outside the gene matches. CDR3 sequence (DNA): TGTGCCAGCAGTTTCCCGGCGGGGGGCAGAGATACGCAGTATTTT. Protein product: CASSFPAGGRDTQYF. The variable domain in full, completed from reference TRBV28 and TRBJ2-3, reads DVKVTQSSRYLVKRTGEKVFLECVQDMDHENMFWYRQDPGLGLRLIYFSYDVKMKEKGDIPEGYSVSREKKERFSLILESASTNQTSMYLCASSFPAGGRDTQYFGPGTRLTVL.

The chain combines TRBV4-2 with TRBJ2-5; 8 bases fit TRBD1. The J segment lost 1 base and the V segment lost 3 bases, leaving 10 bases of the junction unmatched. Germline V gives CDR1 LGHNA, CDR2 YNFKEQ. This CDR3 is 17 amino acids long. The CDR3 here is CASSQDPTGGIQETQYF. CDR3 bases: TGTGCCAGCAGCCAGGACCCCACAGGGGGGATCCAAGAGACCCAGTACTTC.

This clone was recorded a few times. V usage is TRBV6-4 and J usage is TRBJ2-3, with D tentatively TRBD1 (6 bases). CDR3 length: 13 amino acids. V shed 5 bases and J shed 7 bases, with 13 bases lying between them. Germline V gene data show CDR1 as MRHNA and CDR2 as SNTAGT. The CDR3 protein is CASSLTDSHTQYF. For the CDR3, the DNA is TGTGCCAGCAGTCTGACGGACAGCCATACGCAGTATTTT.

This chain links TRBV27 with TRBJ1-1; D may be TRBD1 (5 bases). The V gene lost 3 bases and the J gene lost 4 bases, with 15 bases spanning the gap. The CDR3 runs to 15 residues. Germline V lookup: CDR1 MNHEY, CDR2 SMNVEV (reference sequence). The CDR3 bases are TGTGCCAGCAGTTTTAACCGCTATAGGGGCACTGAAGCTTTCTTT. Translating gives CASSFNRYRGTEAFF.

The genes are TRBV15 and TRBJ2-7; weak D call: TRBD2 (7 bases). The CDR3 runs 14 residues. Germline CDR1 LNHNV, CDR2 YYDKDF (reference sequence). V was pared by 8 bases and J by 4 bases, with 18 bases between. CDR3 DNA sequence: TGTGCCACCTCCAAAACGGGGGGCCAATACGAGCAGTACTTC. Protein product: CATSKTGGQYEQYF. The complete variable domain, with remaining parts taken from reference TRBV15 and TRBJ2-7, reads DAMVIQNPRYQVTQFGKPVTLSCSQTLNHNVMYWYQQKSSQAPKLLFHYYDKDFNNEADTPDNFQSRRPNTSFCFLDIRSPGLGDTAMYLCATSKTGGQYEQYFGPGTRLTVT.

The chain recombines TRBV5-1 with TRBJ2-1; the D gene is possibly TRBD2 (6 bases). V lost 0 bases to trimming and J lost 4 bases, with 8 bases between them. The V gene's germline CDR1 is SGHRS and CDR2 YFSETQ. CDR3 length: 14 amino acids. The chain's CDR3 is CASSLGAGYNEQFF. The CDR3 nucleotides are TGCGCCAGCAGCTTGGGGGCGGGATACAATGAGCAGTTCTTC.

This clone was seen a few times. The chain links TRBV27 to TRBJ2-1; a weak D match, TRBD1 (5 bases). Trimming left V 5 bases short and J 6 bases short, with 14 bases between. The germline gives CDR1 MNHEY, CDR2 SMNVEV (reference sequence). The CDR3 covers 14 residues. In DNA, the CDR3 is TGTGCCAGCAGTGGAGACAGTCACCGCAATGAGCAGTTCTTC. Its protein product is CASSGDSHRNEQFF.

This clone was detected once. This chain connects TRBV18 to TRBJ2-5; D gene unclear. The J call may not be correct, given that the DNA end is closer to TRBJ2-7. Looked up from germline, CDR1 is KGHSH and CDR2 is LQKENI. The CDR3 extends over 13 amino acids. The CDR3 DNA reads TGTGCCAGCTCACCTTCAAGCTCCTACGAGCAGTACTTC. The encoded protein is CASSPSSSYEQYF.

V usage is TRBV28 and J usage is TRBJ2-7; D is unclear. The CDR3 runs to 13 residues. The germline V and J ends were trimmed by 4 bases and 4 bases, with 11 bases remaining between them. Germline V gives CDR1 MDHEN, CDR2 SYDVKM. The CDR3 spells CASSSGQTYEQYF. CDR3 sequence (DNA): TGTGCCAGCAGTTCAGGTCAAACTTACGAGCAGTACTTC.

The rearrangement links TRBV5-4 to TRBJ2-2; TRBD1 agrees at 9 bases. The V segment lost 5 bases and the J segment 4 bases; nucleotides outside the gene matches: 6. The germline V gene has CDR1 SGHNT and CDR2 YYREEE (reference sequence). The CDR3 runs 15 residues. This chain's CDR3 is CASRRDRGVTGELFF. The CDR3 region has the DNA TGTGCCAGCAGAAGAGACAGGGGGGTCACCGGGGAGCTGTTTTTT. Combining the CDR3 with reference TRBV5-4 and TRBJ2-2 gives the whole variable domain ETGVTQSPTHLIKTRGQQVTLRCSSQSGHNTVSWYQQALGQGPQFIFQYYREEENGRGNFPPRFSGLQFPNYSSELNVNALELDDSALYLCASRRDRGVTGELFFGEGSRLTVL.

This clone was seen only once. The CDR3 protein is CASSYSGGTEAFF. CDR3 nucleotide sequence: TGTGCCAGCAGTTACTCAGGGGGCACTGAAGCTTTCTTT. The V and J genes are TRBV6-6 and TRBJ1-1, with D possibly matching TRBD1 (6 bases). Looked up from germline, CDR1 is MNHNY and CDR2 is SVGAGI (reference sequence). This CDR3 spans 13 amino acids. V was pared by 0 bases and J by 4 bases, with 6 bases between.

The chain has TRBV29-1 and TRBJ2-7, with D tentatively TRBD2 (5 bases). The CDR3 is 13 amino acids. The V end was cut by 3 bases, the J end by 5 bases, with 14 bases between. Germline loops: CDR1 SQVTM, CDR2 ANQGSEA. The CDR3 sequence is CSVEPGNTDEQYF. Here the CDR3 DNA reads TGCAGCGTTGAGCCCGGGAACACGGACGAGCAGTACTTC.

This clone came up a few times. One end of the junction does not line up with germline, which may come from a read error. The chain has TRBV4-1 and TRBJ2-7; 7 bases line up with TRBD2. Looked up from germline, CDR1 is MGHRA and CDR2 is YSYEKL. The CDR3 is 15 residues long. The CDR3 region has the DNA TGTGCCAGCAGCCAAGAACGGACTAGCTCCTACGAGCAGTACTTC. It specifies CASSQERTSSYEQYF.

The rearrangement uses TRBV27 and TRBJ1-1; D not resolved. Germline-derived CDR1 and CDR2 are MNHEY and SMNVEV (reference sequence). The CDR3 covers 14 residues. V was clipped by 5 bases and J by 1 base, with 11 bases between them. CDR3 in amino acids: CASSEGLSNTEAFF. The CDR3, as DNA: TGTGCCAGCAGTGAGGGCCTTTCGAACACTGAAGCTTTCTTT.

This clone was observed a single time. CDR3 coding DNA: TGCAGCGTTTTTCTACCGAACACTGAAGCTTTCTTT. The encoded protein is CSVFLPNTEAFF. V usage is TRBV29-1 and J usage is TRBJ1-1; D is ambiguous. V was pared by 5 bases and J by 1 base, with 8 bases between. The CDR3 is made up of 12 amino acids. In germline, CDR1 is SQVTM, CDR2 ANQGSEA.

V and J are TRBV4-1 and TRBJ1-5; D is uncertain. The CDR3 is 15 amino acids. V lost 1 base to trimming and J lost 9 bases, with 16 bases between them. Germline V gives CDR1 MGHRA, CDR2 YSYEKL. CDR3 coding DNA: TGCGCCAGCAGCCAAGCGGATTTGGGCTCGCGGCCCCAGCATTTT. Its translation is CASSQADLGSRPQHF.

The V and J genes are TRBV6-4 and TRBJ2-7, with D possibly being TRBD1 (6 bases). Trimming took off 8 bases at V and 0 bases at J, with 14 bases between the two ends. The CDR3 contains 14 residues. In germline, CDR1 is MRHNA, CDR2 SNTAGT. CDR3: CASPPRDNSYEQYF. In DNA form, the CDR3 reads TGTGCCAGCCCGCCCCGGGACAACTCCTACGAGCAGTACTTC.